What follows are 9 T cell receptor beta chains derived from one specimen sequenced in a study of blood T cell repertoires in COVID-19. Here immunoSEQ multiplex PCR was the method, and the copy in TCRdb shows in-frame clones only, minus some. The table records 200,000 to 250,000 clones, 88% of them present only once. Sample: peripheral blood. The receptors here all came from a woman aged 55 to 70 with acute or convalescent COVID-19.

V is TRBV5-6 and J is TRBJ1-5; D not resolved. The CDR3 covers 15 residues. V was shortened by 0 bases and J by 3 bases, with 10 bases between the two germline ends. Germline loops: CDR1 SGHDT, CDR2 YYEEEE. The CDR3 DNA follows: TGTGCCAGCAGCTTGGGGCGGAACGTCAATCAGCCCCAGCATTTT. This translates into CASSLGRNVNQPQHF.

The count of this clone is one. CDR3 DNA sequence: TGTGCCAGCAGTCCCCAGGGCGAGGGCTACACCTTC. Its translation is CASSPQGEGYTF. The V and J genes are TRBV2 and TRBJ1-2, with a tentative D call TRBD1 (5 bases). Trimming stripped 5 bases from V and 8 bases from J, with 12 bases between. The germline CDR1 and CDR2 sequences are SNHLY and FYNNEI. This CDR3 comprises 12 residues.

This clone was counted only a few times. The rearrangement links TRBV30 to TRBJ1-1; D remains ambiguous. The germline V gene has CDR1 GTSNPN and CDR2 SVGIG (reference sequence). Trimming took 0 bases from V and 11 from J, leaving 13 bases between them. The CDR3 consists of 12 residues. The CDR3 loop reads CAWSVHGSGAFF. The CDR3 bases are TGTGCCTGGAGTGTACACGGCTCGGGGGCTTTCTTT. Using reference TRBV30 and TRBJ1-1 for the parts outside the CDR3, the full variable domain is SQTIHQWPATLVQPVGSPLSLECTVEGTSNPNLYWYRQAAGRGLQLLFYSVGIGQISSEVPQNLSASRPQDRQFILSSKKLLLSDSGFYLCAWSVHGSGAFFGQGTRLTVV.

The V gene is TRBV6-2 or TRBV6-3, the J gene TRBJ2-1; D possibly corresponds to TRBD1 (5 bases). With 2 bases removed from V and 5 bases from J, the gap between germline ends came to 25 bases. Germline V gene sequence: CDR1 MNHEY, CDR2 SVGEGT. The CDR3 is 19 residues long. This chain's CDR3 is CASSYTTLKDTGRDNEQFF. The CDR3 DNA sequence: TGTGCCAGCAGTTACACCACCCTTAAGGACACCGGAAGGGACAATGAGCAGTTCTTC.

The gene calls are TRBV6-4 and TRBJ2-1; D possibly corresponds to TRBD2 (7 bases). Trimming shortened V by 3 bases and J by 2 bases, and 11 bases separated the two germline ends. Germline V gene sequence: CDR1 MRHNA, CDR2 SNTAGT. The CDR3 runs to 15 residues. CDR3 in DNA: TGTGCCAGCAGTGAGGGGGGGGCCCCCTACAATGAGCAGTTCTTC. Its translation: CASSEGGAPYNEQFF.

A single count supports this clone. This chain links TRBV7-6 with TRBJ1-2, with D perhaps matching TRBD1 (6 bases). The germline V gene encodes CDR1 SGHVS and CDR2 FNYEAQ. This CDR3 region has 13 residues. V was shortened by 3 bases and J by 4 bases, with 9 bases between the two germline ends. The CDR3 region is CASSFTGSYGYTF. CDR3 DNA sequence: TGTGCCAGCAGCTTTACAGGGTCCTATGGCTACACCTTC.

The chain carries TRBV5-4 and TRBJ2-5, with 9 bases that match TRBD2. With 0 bases clipped from V and 9 bases from J, the junction kept 12 bases outside the gene matches. CDR3 length: 16 amino acids. Germline V gives CDR1 SGHNT, CDR2 YYREEE (reference sequence). CDR3 coding DNA: TGTGCCAGCAGCTTGGAAAGGCGGGAGGGCCGGGGGGCCCAGTACTTC. Protein sequence: CASSLERREGRGAQYF.

The genes are TRBV11-3 and TRBJ2-2; TRBD1 aligns across 10 bases. V lost 5 bases and J lost 4; bases outside the gene matches: 1. The CDR3 length is 14 residues. In germline, CDR1 is SGHNT, CDR2 YENEEA. The CDR3 is CASSRDRGTGELFF. CDR3 coding DNA: TGTGCCAGCAGCCGGGACAGGGGCACCGGGGAGCTGTTTTTT. Combining the CDR3 with reference TRBV11-3 and TRBJ2-2 gives the whole variable domain EAGVVQSPRYKIIEKKQPVAFWCNPISGHNTLYWYLQNLGQGPELLIRYENEEAVDDSQLPKDRFSAERLKGVDSTLKIQPAELGDSAVYLCASSRDRGTGELFFGEGSRLTVL.

The V and J genes are TRBV20-1 and TRBJ1-1; D might be TRBD1 (6 bases). Germline CDR1 reads DFQATT; CDR2 reads SNEGSKA (reference sequence). This CDR3 is built from 15 residues. With 3 bases removed from V and 5 bases from J, the gap between germline ends came to 19 bases. CDR3 nucleotide sequence: TGCAGTGCTAGTCCCTCTACAGGGTGGGGGACTGAAGCTTTCTTT. It encodes CSASPSTGWGTEAFF.